This TCR beta chain was sequenced during a study of T cells expressing NK-cell markers. The CDR3 contains 16 residues. From germline, CDR1 is MNHEY and CDR2 SMNVEV (reference sequence). Using the 5' RACE reads, TCRdb records one entry per CDR3 protein without DNA. The sample features 350,000 to 450,000 distinct CDR3 sequences, with 4% to 6.5% in its top ten. Specimen: blood T cells: a sorted CD56 or NKG2C T cell subset, CD4+ or CD8+ T cells, or bulk PBMC T cells (not recorded which). The TCR sequence derives from a man aged 18-70 years in good health. The chain links TRBV27 to TRBJ2-2; the TRBD2 assignment by TCRdb is unverifiable without DNA. The CDR3 spells CASRRTTAGGTGELFF.